This T cell receptor beta chain came from a study of identical twins. Study conclusions and caveats: The conclusions drew on cross-sectional statistical analysis instead of tracking the same donors.

This clonotype was counted ten times or more. What it binds is not known. Template switching added a universal primer binding site, and final cDNA carried unique molecular identifiers. From the 5' RACE reads, TCRdb called clonotypes with MiXCR, one entry per CDR3 protein. This table has fewer than 250,000 distinct CDR3 sequences, around a sixth appearing once. Looked up from germline, CDR1 is MGHDK and CDR2 is SYGVNS. Trimming stripped 4 bases from V and 0 bases from J, with 15 bases between. The length of the CDR3 is 16 residues. The same data also contributed to another study, on T cells expressing NK-cell markers. That paper states: Roughly 6 donors had dominant NKG2C+ clonotypes that comprised about 1.0-7.5% of their CD8+ T cells.

This clonotype was sampled from a woman in her late teens or twenties in good health. The chain recombines TRBV25-1 with TRBJ1-1; TRBD1 might be the D (5 bases). The sequencing sample was made of CD8+ T cells sorted from blood. In nucleotides, the CDR3 is TGTGCCAGCAGTGCGCCACGGGACTTCATGAACACTGAAGCTTTCTTT. Translation gives CASSAPRDFMNTEAFF.